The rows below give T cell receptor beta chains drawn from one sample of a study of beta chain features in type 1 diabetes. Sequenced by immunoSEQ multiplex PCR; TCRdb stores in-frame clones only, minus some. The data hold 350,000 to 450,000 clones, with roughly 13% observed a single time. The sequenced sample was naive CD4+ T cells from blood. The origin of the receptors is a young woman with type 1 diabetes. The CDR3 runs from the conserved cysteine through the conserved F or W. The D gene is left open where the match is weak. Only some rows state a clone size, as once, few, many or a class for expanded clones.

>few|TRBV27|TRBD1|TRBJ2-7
TGTGCCAGCAGTTTAAAGGGGGCTAATGACGAGCAGTACTTC
CASSLKGANDEQYF
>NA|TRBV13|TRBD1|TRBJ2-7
TGTGCCAGCAGCGGCCGGGACAGGGATTTCGAGCAGTACTTC
CASSGRDRDFEQYF
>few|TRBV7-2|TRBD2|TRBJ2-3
TGTGCCAGCAGCTTTCTAGCGGGGGGTCATGGCACAGATACGCAGTATTTT
CASSFLAGGHGTDTQYF
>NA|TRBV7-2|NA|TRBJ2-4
TGTGCCAGCAGCGCGGGCCCACCGGGCGCCAAAAACATTCAGTACTTC
CASSAGPPGAKNIQYF
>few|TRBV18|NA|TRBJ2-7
TGTGCCAGCTCACCACCGAGGTCGGGACTGGGCCCGTACGAGCAGTACTTC
CASSPPRSGLGPYEQYF
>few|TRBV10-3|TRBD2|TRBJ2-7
TGTGCCATCAGTGGACTAGCGGATAGCTACGAGCAGTACTTC
CAISGLADSYEQYF
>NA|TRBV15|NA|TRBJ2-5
TGTGCCACCAGCAGGGTCGCAGGGGGGGAGACCCAGTACTTC
CATSRVAGGETQYF
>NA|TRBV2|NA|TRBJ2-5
TGTGCCAGCAGACTCACAGGGCCCCAAGAGACCCAGTACTTC
CASRLTGPQETQYF
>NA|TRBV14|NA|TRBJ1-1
TGTGCCAGCAGCCCCGGTGTTTTGAACACTGAAGCTTTCTTT
CASSPGVLNTEAFF
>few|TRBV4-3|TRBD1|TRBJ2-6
TGCGCCAGCAGCCAAGAAAGCCTCAGAGGGACAGGGAACTCTGGGGCCAACGTCCTGACTTTC
CASSQESLRGTGNSGANVLTF
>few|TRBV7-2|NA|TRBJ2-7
TGTGCCAGCAGCCCGCAGGGAATGGTTGTCGAGCAGTACTTC
CASSPQGMVVEQYF
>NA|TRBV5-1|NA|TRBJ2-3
TGCGCCAGCAGCTTGAACCCAGGGGGGATCACAGATACGCAGTATTTT
CASSLNPGGITDTQYF
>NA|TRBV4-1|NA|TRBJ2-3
TGCGCCAGCAGCGGCCAATTCCAGGGGAATACGCAGTATTTT
CASSGQFQGNTQYF
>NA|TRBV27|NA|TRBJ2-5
TGTGCCAGCAGTTTAATGGGACTCCGGGGGGAGACCCAGTACTTC
CASSLMGLRGETQYF
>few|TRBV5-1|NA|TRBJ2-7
TGCGCCAGCAGCTTGGCTCCTCAGTACTACGAGCAGTACTTC
CASSLAPQYYEQYF
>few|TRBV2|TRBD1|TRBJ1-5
TGTGCCAGCAGGGTGGACAGGGGAGGCAATCAGCCCCAGCATTTT
CASRVDRGGNQPQHF
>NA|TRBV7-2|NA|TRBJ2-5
TGTGCCAGCAGCTTCCAGGGGCCTGGGGAGACCCAGTACTTC
CASSFQGPGETQYF
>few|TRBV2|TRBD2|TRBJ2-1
TGTGCCAGCAGTGAACGGCTAGCGGGAGGAGATGAGCAGTTCTTC
CASSERLAGGDEQFF
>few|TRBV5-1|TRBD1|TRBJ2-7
TGCGCCAGCAGCCCTTCGAGGACAGGGGCAGGAGAGCAGTACTTC
CASSPSRTGAGEQYF
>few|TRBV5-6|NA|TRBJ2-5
TGTGCCACCTATAGGTCCGGGGGATTGGAGACCCAGTACTTC
CATYRSGGLETQYF
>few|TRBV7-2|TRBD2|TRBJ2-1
TGTGCCAGCAGCTCGGGAGGGAGCTCCTACAATGAGCAGTTCTTC
CASSSGGSSYNEQFF
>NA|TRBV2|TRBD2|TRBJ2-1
TGTGCCAGTCCGGGGGGGATTCGGTTCTTC
CASPGGIRFF
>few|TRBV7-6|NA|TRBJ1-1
TGTGCCAGCAGCTTAGGGGCGATGAACACTGAAGCTTTCTTT
CASSLGAMNTEAFF
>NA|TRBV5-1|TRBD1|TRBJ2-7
TGCGCCAGCAGCTTGGGGGACAGAACTTACTACGAGCAGTACTTC
CASSLGDRTYYEQYF
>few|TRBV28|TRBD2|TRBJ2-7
TGTGCCAGCAGACTAGCGGGAGGGAACCAAGACTTC
CASRLAGGNQDF
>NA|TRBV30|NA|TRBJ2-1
TGTGCCTGGAGTGTTCAGCGGTGGCGAGGTGAGCAGTTCTTC
CAWSVQRWRGEQFF
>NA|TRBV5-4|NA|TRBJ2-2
TGTGCCAGCAGCCATCCCCAGGCCGGGGAGCTGTTTTTT
CASSHPQAGELFF
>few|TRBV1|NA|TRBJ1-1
TGCACCGTCCAGTTCCGGAACACTGAAGCTTTCTTT
CTVQFRNTEAFF
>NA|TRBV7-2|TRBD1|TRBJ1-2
TGTGCCAGCAGCCTCAAACCGGGACAGGGCTTTGGCTACACCTTC
CASSLKPGQGFGYTF
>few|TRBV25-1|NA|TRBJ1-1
TGTGCCAGCAGTGAAGATCAGGGCTACACTGAAGCTTTCTTT
CASSEDQGYTEAFF
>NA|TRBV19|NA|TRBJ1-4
TGTGCCAGTAGTATGGGAGGCTTGGATGAAAAACTGTTTTTT
CASSMGGLDEKLFF
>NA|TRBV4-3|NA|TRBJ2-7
TGCGCCAGCAGCCAAGCTCCCCTGGGGCAGGGGATCGCCTACGAGCAGTACTTC
CASSQAPLGQGIAYEQYF
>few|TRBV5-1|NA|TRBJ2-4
TGCGCCAGCGCCCTCGAGCGGGCCAGCCAAAACATTCAGTACTTC
CASALERASQNIQYF